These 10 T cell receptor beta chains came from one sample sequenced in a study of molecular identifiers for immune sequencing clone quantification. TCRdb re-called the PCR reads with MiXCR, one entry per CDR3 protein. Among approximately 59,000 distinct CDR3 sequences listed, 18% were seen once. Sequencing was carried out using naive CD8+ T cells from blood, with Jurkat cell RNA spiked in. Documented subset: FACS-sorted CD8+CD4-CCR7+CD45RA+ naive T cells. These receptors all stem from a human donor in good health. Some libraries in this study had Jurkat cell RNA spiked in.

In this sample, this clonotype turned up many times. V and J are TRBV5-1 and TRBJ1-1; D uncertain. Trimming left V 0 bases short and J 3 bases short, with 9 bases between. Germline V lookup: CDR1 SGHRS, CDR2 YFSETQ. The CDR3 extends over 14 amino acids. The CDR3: CASSLARSDTEAFF. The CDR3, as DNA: TGCGCCAGCAGCTTGGCCAGGTCAGACACTGAAGCTTTCTTT.

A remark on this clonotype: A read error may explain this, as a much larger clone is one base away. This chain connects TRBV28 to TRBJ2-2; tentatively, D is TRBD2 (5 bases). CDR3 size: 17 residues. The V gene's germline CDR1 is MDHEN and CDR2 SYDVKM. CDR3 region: CASSSRASTYVTGELLF. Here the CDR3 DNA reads TGTGCCAGCAGTAGTAGGGCGAGTACCTATGTCACCGGGGAGCTGCTTTTT.

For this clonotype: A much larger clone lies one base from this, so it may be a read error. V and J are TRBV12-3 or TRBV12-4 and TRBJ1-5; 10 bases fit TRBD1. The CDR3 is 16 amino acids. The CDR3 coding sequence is TGTGCCAGCGGTTTCTCGACAGGGGGCGGCAATCAGCCCCAGCATTTT. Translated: CASGFSTGGGNQPQHF.

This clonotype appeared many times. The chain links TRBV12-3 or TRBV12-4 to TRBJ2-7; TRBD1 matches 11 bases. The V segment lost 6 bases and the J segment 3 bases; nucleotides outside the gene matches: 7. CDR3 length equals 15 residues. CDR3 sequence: CASSIGTGGRYEQYF. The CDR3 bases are TGTGCCAGCAGCATCGGGACAGGGGGACGCTACGAGCAGTACTTC.

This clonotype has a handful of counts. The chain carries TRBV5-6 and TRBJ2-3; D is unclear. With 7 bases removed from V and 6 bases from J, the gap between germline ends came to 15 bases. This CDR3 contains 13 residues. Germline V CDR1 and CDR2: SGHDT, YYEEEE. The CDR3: CASSPVSADTQYF. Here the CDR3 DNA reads TGTGCCAGCTCCCCGGTTTCTGCGGATACGCAGTATTTT. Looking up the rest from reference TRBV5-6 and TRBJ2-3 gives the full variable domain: DAGVTQSPTHLIKTRGQQVTLRCSPKSGHDTVSWYQQALGQGPQFIFQYYEEEERQRGNFPDRFSGHQFPNYSSELNVNALLLGDSALYLCASSPVSADTQYFGPGTRLTVL.

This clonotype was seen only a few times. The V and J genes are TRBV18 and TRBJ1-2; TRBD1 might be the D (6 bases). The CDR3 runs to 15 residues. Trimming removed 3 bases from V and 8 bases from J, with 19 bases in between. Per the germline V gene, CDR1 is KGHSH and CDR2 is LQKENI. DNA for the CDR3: TGTGCCAGCTCACCCGAACCGGGACAATCATGGGGCTACACCTTC. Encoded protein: CASSPEPGQSWGYTF.

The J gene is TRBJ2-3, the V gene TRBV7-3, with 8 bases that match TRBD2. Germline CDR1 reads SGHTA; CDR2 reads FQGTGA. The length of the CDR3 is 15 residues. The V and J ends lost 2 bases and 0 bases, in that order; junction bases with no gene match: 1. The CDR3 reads CASSLGLASTDTQYF. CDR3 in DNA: TGTGCCAGCAGCTTAGGACTAGCTAGCACAGATACGCAGTATTTT.

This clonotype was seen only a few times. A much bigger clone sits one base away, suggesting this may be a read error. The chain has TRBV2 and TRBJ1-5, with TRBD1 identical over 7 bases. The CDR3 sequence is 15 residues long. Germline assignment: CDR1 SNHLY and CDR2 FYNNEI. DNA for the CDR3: TGTGCCAGCAGTTTAACAGGGGAACTGAATCAGCTCCAGCATTTT. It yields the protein CASSLTGELNQLQHF.

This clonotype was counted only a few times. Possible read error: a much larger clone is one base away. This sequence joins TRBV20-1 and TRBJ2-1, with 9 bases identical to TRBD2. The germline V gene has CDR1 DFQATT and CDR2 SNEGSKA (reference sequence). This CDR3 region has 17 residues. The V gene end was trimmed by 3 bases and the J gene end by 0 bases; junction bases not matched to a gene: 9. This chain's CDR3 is CSASTSYSGSSYNEQFF. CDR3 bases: TGCAGTGCTAGTACCTCCTATAGCGGGAGCTCCTACAATGAGCAGTTCTTC.

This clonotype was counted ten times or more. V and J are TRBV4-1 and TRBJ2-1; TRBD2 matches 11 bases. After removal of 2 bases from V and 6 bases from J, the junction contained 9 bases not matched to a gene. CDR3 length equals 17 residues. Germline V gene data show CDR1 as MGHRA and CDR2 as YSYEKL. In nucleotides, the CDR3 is TGCGCCAGCAGCCAAAGGCTAGCGGGAGGAGTGGGCAATGAGCAGTTCTTC. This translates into CASSQRLAGGVGNEQFF.